These 8 T cell receptor beta chains were sequenced from one sample in a study of patients and donors after allogeneic stem cell transplantation. One entry per CDR3 protein results from TCRdb running MiXCR on the RT-PCR reads. The table lists fewer than 13,000 distinct CDR3 sequences, under 25% of them singletons. Input material: blood, either unsorted or a sorted T cell fraction (not recorded which). The receptor set was obtained from a human donor who was either an allogeneic HSCT recipient or a stem cell or donor lymphocyte infusion donor (not recorded which). It is not recorded whose cells these are; they may come from a transplant donor.

A few counts support this clonotype. The chain joins TRBV25-1 to TRBJ2-1, with 7 bases lining up with TRBD1. The CDR3 totals 14 residues. The germline V gene encodes CDR1 MGHDK and CDR2 SYGVNS. The CDR3 DNA reads TGTGCTACGCGCACAGGGGACTCCTACAATGAGCAGTTCTTC. Translation: CATRTGDSYNEQFF.

The chain combines TRBV7-9 with TRBJ1-5; 7 nucleotides agree with TRBD1. Germline loops: CDR1 SEHNR, CDR2 FQNEAQ (reference sequence). This CDR3 has 14 residues. V was pared by 5 bases and J by 5 bases, with 6 bases of the junction left unmatched. The CDR3 region is CASSPGTVYQPQHF. CDR3 sequence (DNA): TGTGCCAGCAGCCCCGGGACAGTCTATCAGCCCCAGCATTTT.

This clonotype was observed many times. The chain links TRBV5-1 to TRBJ2-5; TRBD2 matches 8 bases. CDR1 and CDR2 (germline): SGHRS, YFSETQ. After removal of 0 bases from V and 4 bases from J, the junction contained 2 bases not matched to a gene. The CDR3 has 14 amino acids. This CDR3 is CASSLGTSGETQYF. For the CDR3, the DNA is TGCGCCAGCAGCTTGGGCACTAGCGGAGAGACCCAGTACTTC.

This clonotype was counted ten times or more. This chain links TRBV5-1 with TRBJ2-6, with D perhaps assigned TRBD1 or TRBD2 (7 bases each). The CDR3 length is 17 residues. V lost 3 bases and J lost 0, with 13 bases in between. Germline loops: CDR1 SGHRS, CDR2 YFSETQ. CDR3 DNA: TGCGCCAGCAGCTCCCAGGGGGGGTTCTCTGGGGCCAACGTCCTGACTTTC. This sequence encodes CASSSQGGFSGANVLTF. Filled out from reference TRBV5-1 and TRBJ2-6, the complete variable domain reads KAGVTQTPRYLIKTRGQQVTLSCSPISGHRSVSWYQQTPGQGLQFLFEYFSETQRNKGNFPGRFSGRQFSNSRSEMNVSTLELGDSALYLCASSSQGGFSGANVLTFGAGSRLTVL.

The chain joins TRBV4-1 to TRBJ2-7, with 7 bases that match TRBD1. Trimming cost V 0 bases and J 4 bases; bases outside gene matches: 3. The CDR3 is 14 amino acids. The germline V gene has CDR1 MGHRA and CDR2 YSYEKL. CDR3: CASSQDATGYEQYF. The CDR3 nucleotides read TGCGCCAGCAGCCAAGATGCGACAGGGTACGAGCAGTACTTC.

The chain is built from TRBV6-5 and TRBJ2-1; 7 nucleotides agree with TRBD1. Germline CDR1 MNHEY, CDR2 SVGAGI. V was clipped by 5 bases and J by 4 bases; unmatched bases: 8. The CDR3 spans 15 residues. Written as DNA, the CDR3 is TGTGCCAGCAGTCCGACAGGGTTTGGGTACAATGAGCAGTTCTTC. Translating gives CASSPTGFGYNEQFF.

This clonotype appeared many times. The chain has TRBV21-1 and TRBJ1-1; the D call TRBD1 from the table was never checked on the DNA. TRBV21-1 is labeled a pseudogene. The CDR3 is made up of 15 amino acids. CDR3 sequence: CANRGPGQGIPEAFF. Here the CDR3 DNA reads TGTGCCAACAGGGGACCGGGACAGGGCATTCCTGAAGCTTTCTTT.

The chain employs TRBV4-2 and TRBJ1-1, with D perhaps TRBD1 (5 bases). The CDR3 consists of 12 residues. Deletions cut 1 base from V and 5 bases from J, with 5 bases between. CDR1 and CDR2 (germline): LGHNA, YNFKEQ. CDR3 bases: TGTGCCAGCAGCCAAGGGACAACTGAAGCTTTCTTT. Protein product: CASSQGTTEAFF.